The subject of this entry is one TCR beta chain. Its antigen remains unknown. cDNA carried unique molecular identifiers, and a universal primer site was added by template switching. One entry per CDR3 protein results from TCRdb running MiXCR on the 5' RACE reads. The sample lists about 660,000 distinct CDR3 sequences; less than 10% were seen once. These data come from a study of identical twins. Broader study findings: Shared out-of-frame alpha sequences (those common to twins) showed excess low generation probability.

The same sample was also studied in work on yellow fever vaccine responses in identical twins.

The source material was PBMCs. The receptor was derived from a woman aged 18-29 years in good health.

In DNA, the CDR3 is TGTGCCTGGACTCGGACTGGGATTGACGAGCAGTACTTC. This gives the protein CAWTRTGIDEQYF. The V and J genes are TRBV30 and TRBJ2-7; D is possibly TRBD2 (5 bases). This CDR3 is 13 amino acids long. The ends were cut back, 4 bases at V and 5 bases at J, with 15 bases in the middle. Germline CDR1 and CDR2: GTSNPN and SVGIG (reference sequence).